The 12 T cell receptor beta chains below come from one sample, sequenced in a study of blood T cell repertoires in COVID-19. Sequenced by immunoSEQ multiplex PCR; TCRdb stores in-frame clones only, minus some. The data show 200,000 to 250,000 clones, 70% to 90% seen once. Sequenced material: PBMCs or T cells enriched from blood (not recorded which). These receptors originate from a woman aged 50 to 60 with acute COVID-19.

CDR3: CASSITVRGYTF. As DNA, the CDR3 is TGTGCCAGTAGTATAACAGTCCGTGGCTACACCTTC. The chain joins TRBV19 to TRBJ1-2; D is unclear. With 2 bases removed from V and 7 bases from J, the gap between germline ends came to 8 bases. The germline V gene encodes CDR1 LNHDA and CDR2 SQIVND (reference sequence). The CDR3 has 12 amino acids.

The chain uses TRBV14 and TRBJ1-1; 8 nucleotides line up with TRBD1. Germline CDR1 is SGHDN and CDR2 is FVKESK. The CDR3 contains 15 residues. Trimming took 0 bases from V and 4 from J; bases not matched to a gene: 4. CDR3 nucleotide sequence: TGTGCCAGCAGCCAAGATCCAGGGGGCGGCACTGAAGCTTTCTTT. Amino acid sequence: CASSQDPGGGTEAFF.

The sample holds a few counts of this clone. This chain joins TRBV6-1 and TRBJ2-7, with 8 nucleotides matching TRBD2. The CDR3 length is 14 residues. Germline loops: CDR1 MNHNS, CDR2 SASEGT. The V gene end was trimmed by 2 bases and the J gene end by 6 bases; junction bases not matched to a gene: 6. The CDR3 sequence: CASSEWRGAAEQYF. The CDR3 bases are TGTGCCAGCAGTGAATGGCGGGGGGCCGCCGAGCAGTACTTC.

J is TRBJ2-1 and V is TRBV12-5; 7 nucleotides agree with TRBD1. V was pared by 2 bases and J by 4 bases, with 2 bases of the junction left unmatched. From germline, CDR1 is LGHNT and CDR2 FRNRAP. This CDR3 is 14 amino acids long. The CDR3 coding sequence is TGTGCTAGTGGTTTGAGGGGACAGTACAATGAGCAGTTCTTC. Its protein is CASGLRGQYNEQFF.

The chain links TRBV30 to TRBJ1-6; no firm D call. Germline CDR1 is GTSNPN and CDR2 is SVGIG (reference sequence). V was cut by 3 bases and J by 7 bases, with 4 bases left in between. CDR3 length: 11 amino acids. In DNA, the CDR3 is TGTGCCTGGAGCCTAAATTCACCCCTCCACTTT. Its translation is CAWSLNSPLHF.

The rearrangement links TRBV30 to TRBJ1-1; possibly TRBD1 for D (5 bases). Trimming left V 0 bases short and J 1 base short, with 12 bases between. The CDR3 extends over 15 amino acids. The germline gives CDR1 GTSNPN, CDR2 SVGIG (reference sequence). The CDR3 protein is CAWSVAGMGNTEAFF. CDR3 DNA: TGTGCCTGGAGTGTAGCAGGGATGGGGAACACTGAAGCTTTCTTT.

This clone was seen more than once but under ten times. The V gene is TRBV9, the J gene TRBJ1-2; possible D gene TRBD1, 6 bases. The germline V gene encodes CDR1 SGDLS and CDR2 YYNGEE. The length of the CDR3 is 14 residues. Trimming removed 4 bases at V and 4 bases at J, with 14 bases between. As DNA, the CDR3 is TGTGCCAGCAGCCCAACAGGGTTTGCCTATGGCTACACCTTC. It encodes CASSPTGFAYGYTF.

The chain has TRBV5-1 and TRBJ1-2; 8 nucleotides match TRBD1. The trim removed 0 bases at V and 7 bases at J, leaving 8 bases unmatched. This CDR3 spans 15 amino acids. Germline CDR1 SGHRS, CDR2 YFSETQ. CDR3: CASSLGQGSTGGYTF. DNA for the CDR3: TGCGCCAGCAGCTTGGGACAGGGGTCGACCGGTGGCTACACCTTC.

As to this clone: Compared with germline, one end of the junction differs, possibly owing to a read error. V is TRBV2 and J is TRBJ2-7; 7 bases match TRBD1. This CDR3 spans 14 amino acids. Germline V CDR1 and CDR2: SNHLY, FYNNEI. The CDR3 sequence: CASSAGTVSFEQYF. The CDR3 DNA is TGTGCCAGCAGTGCCGGGACAGTGTCCTTCGAGCAGTACTTC.

The chain employs TRBV9 and TRBJ1-2; D is uncertain. This CDR3 is 15 amino acids long. Trimming removed 4 bases from V and 3 bases from J, with 16 bases in between. Germline V CDR1 and CDR2: SGDLS, YYNGEE. The CDR3 bases are TGTGCCAGCAGCATGACTGACTCCAACCACTATGGCTACACCTTC. Translation: CASSMTDSNHYGYTF. Using reference TRBV9 and TRBJ1-2 for the parts outside the CDR3, the full variable domain is DSGVTQTPKHLITATGQRVTLRCSPRSGDLSVYWYQQSLDQGLQFLIQYYNGEERAKGNILERFSAQQFPDLHSELNLSSLELGDSALYFCASSMTDSNHYGYTFGSGTRLTVV.

This clone was seen a single time. The rearrangement uses TRBV10-3 and TRBJ2-7; 9 nucleotides line up with TRBD1. Germline V gene sequence: CDR1 ENHRY, CDR2 SYGVKD. V trimming: 0 bases; J trimming: 3 bases; junction bases outside the gene matches: 3. The CDR3 has 15 residues. The CDR3 loop reads CAISESTGGDYEQYF. Written as DNA, the CDR3 is TGTGCCATCAGTGAGTCGACAGGGGGTGACTACGAGCAGTACTTC.

In this sample, this clone turned up many times. The chain is built from TRBV4-1 and TRBJ2-3; 7 bases match TRBD2. The CDR3 contains 16 residues. Germline CDR1 MGHRA, CDR2 YSYEKL. Losses at the gene ends were 3 bases for V and 0 bases for J; bases not matched to a gene: 6. The CDR3: CASSQETSPSTDTQYF. DNA for the CDR3: TGCGCCAGCAGCCAGGAGACTAGCCCGAGCACAGATACGCAGTATTTT.